This T cell receptor (beta chain) was observed in a study of siplizumab effects on memory and regulatory T cells. Study results and limitations: For mappable alloreactive CD4+ clones, the mean Treg-derived fraction was around 69% with siplizumab and 25% to 30% in controls. Naive T cells looked more diverse than memory cells, and they looked like major contributors to the alloresponse. Naive-or-memory phenotypes were unassignable for roughly 80-97% of proliferating CD4+ or CD8+ clones.

V lost 4 bases, J lost 4 bases, and 15 bases lay in between. The CDR3 length is 14 residues. Per the germline V gene, CDR1 is SGHDT and CDR2 is YYEEEE. This clone has only a few counts. What it recognizes is unknown. Measured with immunoSEQ multiplex PCR; TCRdb has only the in-frame clones, and not every one. The table records fewer than 130,000 clones, roughly 92% of them present only once. This sequence originates from a human donor in good health. The specimen was CD4+ T cells sorted from blood. The chain employs TRBV5-6 and TRBJ2-7; the D gene could be TRBD1 or TRBD2 (5 bases each). As DNA, the CDR3 is TGTGCCAGCAGCAAAGGACAAGGGAGATACGAGCAGTACTTC. This sequence encodes CASSKGQGRYEQYF.